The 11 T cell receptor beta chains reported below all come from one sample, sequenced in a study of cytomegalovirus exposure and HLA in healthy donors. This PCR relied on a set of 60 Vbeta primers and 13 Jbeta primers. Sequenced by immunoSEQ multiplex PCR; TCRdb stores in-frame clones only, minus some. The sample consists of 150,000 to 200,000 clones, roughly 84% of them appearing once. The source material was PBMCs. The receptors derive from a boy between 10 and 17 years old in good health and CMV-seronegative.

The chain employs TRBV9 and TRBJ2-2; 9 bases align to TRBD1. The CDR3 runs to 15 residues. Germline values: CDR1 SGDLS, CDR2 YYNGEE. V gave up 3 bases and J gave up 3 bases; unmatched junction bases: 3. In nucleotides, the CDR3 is TGTGCCAGCAGCGCCGGGACAGGGTACACCGGGGAGCTGTTTTTT. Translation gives CASSAGTGYTGELFF.

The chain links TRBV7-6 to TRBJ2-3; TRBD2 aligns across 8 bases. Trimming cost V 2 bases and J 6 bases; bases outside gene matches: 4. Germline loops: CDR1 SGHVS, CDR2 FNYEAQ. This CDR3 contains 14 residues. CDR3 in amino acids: CASSLRRGADTQYF. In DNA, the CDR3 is TGTGCCAGCAGCTTAAGGCGGGGGGCGGATACGCAGTATTTT.

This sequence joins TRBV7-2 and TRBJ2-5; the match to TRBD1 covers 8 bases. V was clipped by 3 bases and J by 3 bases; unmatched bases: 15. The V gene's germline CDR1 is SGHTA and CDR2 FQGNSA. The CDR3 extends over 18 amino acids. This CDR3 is CASSFIVWDRTQEETQYF. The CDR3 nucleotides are TGTGCCAGCAGCTTTATAGTCTGGGACAGGACCCAGGAAGAGACCCAGTACTTC.

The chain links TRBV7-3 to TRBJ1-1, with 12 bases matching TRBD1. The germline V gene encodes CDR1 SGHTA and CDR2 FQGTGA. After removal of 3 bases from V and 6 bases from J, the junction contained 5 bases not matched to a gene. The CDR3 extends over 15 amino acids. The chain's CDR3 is CASSLGQGALSEAFF. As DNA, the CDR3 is TGTGCCAGCAGCTTGGGACAGGGGGCTTTGTCTGAAGCTTTCTTT.

The CDR3 protein is CASSRDRVGETQYF. In DNA, the CDR3 is TGTGCCAGCAGCCGGGACAGGGTTGGGGAGACCCAGTACTTC. The chain recombines TRBV7-2 with TRBJ2-5; 9 bases fit TRBD1. The V segment lost 5 bases and the J segment 5 bases; nucleotides outside the gene matches: 6. The CDR3 sequence is 14 residues long. The V gene's germline CDR1 is SGHTA and CDR2 FQGNSA. Full variable domain (rest looked up from reference TRBV7-2 and TRBJ2-5): GAGVSQSPSNKVTEKGKDVELRCDPISGHTALYWYRQSLGQGLEFLIYFQGNSAPDKSGLPSDRFSAERTGGSVSTLTIQRTQQEDSAVYLCASSRDRVGETQYFGPGTRLLVL.

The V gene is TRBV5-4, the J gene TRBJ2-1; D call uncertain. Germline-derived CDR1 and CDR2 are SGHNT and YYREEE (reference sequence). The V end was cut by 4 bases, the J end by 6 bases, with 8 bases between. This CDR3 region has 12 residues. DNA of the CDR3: TGTGCCAGCAGCGCGGCGGTCAATGAGCAGTTCTTC. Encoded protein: CASSAAVNEQFF.

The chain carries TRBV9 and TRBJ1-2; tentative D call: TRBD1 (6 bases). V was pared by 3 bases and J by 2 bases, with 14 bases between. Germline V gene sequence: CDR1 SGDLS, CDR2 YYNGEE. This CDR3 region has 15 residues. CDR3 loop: CASSGRQDLNYGYTF. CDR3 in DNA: TGTGCCAGCAGCGGAAGACAGGACCTGAACTATGGCTACACCTTC.

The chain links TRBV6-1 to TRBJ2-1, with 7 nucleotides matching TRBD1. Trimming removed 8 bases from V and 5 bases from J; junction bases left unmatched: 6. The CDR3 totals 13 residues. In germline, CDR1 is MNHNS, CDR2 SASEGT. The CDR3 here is CASSHRGHNEQFF. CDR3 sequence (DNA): TGTGCCAGCTCCCACAGGGGCCACAATGAGCAGTTCTTC.

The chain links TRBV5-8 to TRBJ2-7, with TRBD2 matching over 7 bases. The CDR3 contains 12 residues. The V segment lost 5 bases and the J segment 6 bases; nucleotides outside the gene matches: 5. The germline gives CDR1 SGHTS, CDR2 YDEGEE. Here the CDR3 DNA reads TGTGCCAGCAGTTTTGGGGGGGGCGAGCAGTACTTC. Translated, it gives CASSFGGGEQYF.

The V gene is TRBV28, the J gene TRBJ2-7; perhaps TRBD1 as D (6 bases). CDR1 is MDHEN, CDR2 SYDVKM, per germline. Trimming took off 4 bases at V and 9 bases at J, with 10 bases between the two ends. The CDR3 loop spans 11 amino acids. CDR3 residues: CASSYRDAQYF. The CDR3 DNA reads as TGTGCCAGCAGTTACAGGGACGCGCAGTACTTC.

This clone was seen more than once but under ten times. CDR3 in amino acids: CASSPPTGEATEAFF. For the CDR3, the DNA is TGTGCCAGCAGTCCGCCGACAGGGGAGGCCACTGAAGCTTTCTTT. The chain links TRBV28 to TRBJ1-1; 8 bases align to TRBD1. V gave up 5 bases and J gave up 4 bases; unmatched junction bases: 9. Germline V CDR1 and CDR2: MDHEN, SYDVKM. The CDR3 spans 15 residues.